These 27 T cell receptor beta chains originate from one sample sequenced in a study of brain T cells in children with intractable seizures. Some clones are missing from TCRdb's copy, which holds only in-frame ones; the method was immunoSEQ multiplex PCR. The sample lists tens of thousands of clones, around 94% seen once, with around 6.6% in the top ten. The sample in question was peripheral blood, obtained at surgery. Every receptor here comes from a boy younger than 18 with focal cortical dysplasia and intractable seizures.

The chain couples TRBV3-1 (or the pseudogene TRBV3-2) to TRBJ1-4; D unclear. The CDR3 is made up of 12 amino acids. Trimming shortened V by 2 bases and J by 9 bases, and 7 bases separated the two germline ends. Germline V gene sequence: CDR1 LGHDT, CDR2 YNNKEL (reference sequence). The CDR3 region has the DNA TGTGCCAGCAGCCAAAGGGAGCAAAAACTGTTTTTT. Translation gives CASSQREQKLFF.

This chain joins TRBV7-9 and TRBJ1-5; D possibly corresponds to TRBD1 (6 bases). CDR3 length: 13 residues. Between the trimmed V and J ends, which lost 5 bases and 7 bases, there was a span of 12 bases. Germline V gene data show CDR1 as SEHNR and CDR2 as FQNEAQ (reference sequence). CDR3 DNA: TGTGCCAGCAGCCAAGGGGGTAGGCAGCCCCAGCATTTT. This translates into CASSQGGRQPQHF.

The V call is TRBV12-3 or TRBV12-4, the J call TRBJ1-1, with 9 positions matching TRBD1. Trimming took 8 bases from V and 0 from J; bases not matched to a gene: 1. The CDR3 runs to 13 residues. CDR3: CASGQGLNTEAFF. CDR3 DNA: TGTGCCAGCGGACAGGGGTTGAACACTGAAGCTTTCTTT.

The CDR3 DNA reads as TGTGCCAGCAGCCCACAAGGGGGGTCTGGCTACACCTTC. This codes for CASSPQGGSGYTF. The rearrangement links TRBV7-2 to TRBJ1-2; D perhaps matches TRBD1 (6 bases). Trimming took 5 bases from V and 7 from J, leaving 14 bases between them. The germline V gene has CDR1 SGHTA and CDR2 FQGNSA. This CDR3 spans 13 amino acids.

The J gene is TRBJ2-7, the V gene TRBV5-5; D is undetermined. CDR3 length: 16 amino acids. Germline CDR1 and CDR2: SGHKS and YYEKEE (reference sequence). V shed 0 bases and J shed 2 bases, with 15 bases lying between them. The CDR3 DNA follows: TGTGCCAGCAGCTTGGCGGCAGGCATTTCTACCTACGAGCAGTACTTC. Translated, it gives CASSLAAGISTYEQYF. The complete variable domain, with remaining parts taken from reference TRBV5-5 and TRBJ2-7, reads DAGVTQSPTHLIKTRGQQVTLRCSPISGHKSVSWYQQVLGQGPQFIFQYYEKEERGRGNFPDRFSARQFPNYSSELNVNALLLGDSALYLCASSLAAGISTYEQYFGPGTRLTVT.

The V and J genes are TRBV27 and TRBJ2-7; possibly TRBD1 or TRBD2 for D (7 bases each). CDR1 is MNHEY and CDR2 is SMNVEV in the germline V gene (reference sequence). The length of the CDR3 is 14 residues. Trimming shortened V by 5 bases and J by 5 bases, and 16 bases separated the two germline ends. The CDR3 bases are TGTGCCAGCAGTCCCACGACAGGGAGGGACGAGCAGTACTTC. It specifies CASSPTTGRDEQYF.

V and J are TRBV2 and TRBJ2-1; possibly TRBD1 or TRBD2 for D (6 bases each). Germline V gives CDR1 SNHLY, CDR2 FYNNEI. Trimming shortened V by 6 bases and J by 0 bases, and 18 bases separated the two germline ends. This CDR3 spans 17 amino acids. Here the CDR3 reads CASRHAERGDSYNEQFF. CDR3 in DNA: TGTGCCAGCAGACACGCAGAGAGGGGGGACTCCTACAATGAGCAGTTCTTC.

V usage is TRBV7-2 and J usage is TRBJ1-4; TRBD1 might be the D (5 bases). The ends were cut back, 1 base at V and 6 bases at J, with 15 bases in the middle. This CDR3 spans 16 amino acids. Germline V gene data show CDR1 as SGHTA and CDR2 as FQGNSA. CDR3 sequence (DNA): TGTGCCAGCAGCTTAGTAGGAGGGGCCGAGTATGAAAAACTGTTTTTT. It yields the protein CASSLVGGAEYEKLFF. Combining the CDR3 with reference TRBV7-2 and TRBJ1-4 gives the whole variable domain GAGVSQSPSNKVTEKGKDVELRCDPISGHTALYWYRQSLGQGLEFLIYFQGNSAPDKSGLPSDRFSAERTGGSVSTLTIQRTQQEDSAVYLCASSLVGGAEYEKLFFGSGTQLSVL.

The chain is built from TRBV6-2 or TRBV6-3 and TRBJ2-3, with 10 bases identical to TRBD2. Looked up from germline, CDR1 is MNHEY and CDR2 is SVGEGT. V lost 5 bases to trimming and J lost 7 bases; unmatched junction nucleotides: 9. The CDR3 runs to 15 residues. CDR3 sequence reads: CASSDYGTSVNTQYF. The DNA of the CDR3 is TGTGCCAGCAGTGACTACGGGACTAGCGTTAATACGCAGTATTTT.

The V gene is TRBV15, the J gene TRBJ2-2; 13 bases are shared with TRBD2. From germline, CDR1 is LNHNV and CDR2 YYDKDF (reference sequence). Trimming at V came to 1 base and at J to 4 bases, leaving 9 bases not matched to a gene. The CDR3 is 19 residues long. CDR3 sequence reads: CATSRGGTSGTRVTGELFF. For the CDR3, the DNA is TGTGCCACCAGCAGAGGAGGGACTAGCGGGACCCGGGTCACCGGGGAGCTGTTTTTT.

The V and J genes are TRBV6-5 and TRBJ2-5; 12 positions agree with TRBD2. CDR1 and CDR2 (germline): MNHEY, SVGAGI. This CDR3 is 15 amino acids long. V shed 2 bases, J shed 2 bases, and the junction held 0 bases outside the gene matches. CDR3 nucleotide sequence: TGTGCCAGCAGTTACACTAGCGGGGGGCAAGAGACCCAGTACTTC. Amino acid sequence: CASSYTSGGQETQYF.

V usage is TRBV24-1 and J usage is TRBJ2-5; D gene uncertain. In germline, CDR1 is KGHDR, CDR2 SFDVKD. Trimming left V 3 bases short and J 5 bases short, with 12 bases between. The CDR3 totals 14 residues. The CDR3 region is CATSDPSRLETQYF. The CDR3 DNA reads TGTGCCACCAGTGATCCTTCCCGGCTGGAGACCCAGTACTTC.

V is TRBV10-2 and J is TRBJ1-1; D gene ambiguous. Germline V gene sequence: CDR1 WSHSY, CDR2 SAAADI. Trimming left V 4 bases short and J 0 bases short, with 6 bases between. The CDR3 is 13 residues long. The CDR3 protein is CASSGMVNTEAFF. The DNA for the CDR3 is TGCGCCAGCAGTGGGATGGTGAACACTGAAGCTTTCTTT.

This clone was observed once. Here the CDR3 reads CASSFTGNTEAFF. CDR3 bases: TGTGCCAGCAGTTTCACAGGGAACACTGAAGCTTTCTTT. This chain links TRBV28 with TRBJ1-1, with D tentatively TRBD1 (5 bases). Germline-derived CDR1 and CDR2 are MDHEN and SYDVKM. This CDR3 spans 13 amino acids. The V gene lost 3 bases and the J gene lost 1 base, with 6 bases spanning the gap.

The gene calls are TRBV9 and TRBJ2-1; 9 bases are shared with TRBD2. This CDR3 spans 16 amino acids. CDR1 and CDR2 (germline): SGDLS, YYNGEE. J was trimmed by 9 bases and V by 0 bases; bases with no gene match: 10. DNA for the CDR3: TGTGCCAGCAGCGTAGTGGTCAGGGCTAGCGGGGTTGAGCAGTTCTTC. Translated: CASSVVVRASGVEQFF. Variable domain in full (rest from reference TRBV9 and TRBJ2-1): DSGVTQTPKHLITATGQRVTLRCSPRSGDLSVYWYQQSLDQGLQFLIQYYNGEERAKGNILERFSAQQFPDLHSELNLSSLELGDSALYFCASSVVVRASGVEQFFGPGTRLTVL.

J is TRBJ2-3 and V is TRBV24-1, with 7 positions matching TRBD2. The CDR3 length is 15 residues. V trimming: 9 bases; J trimming: 5 bases; junction bases outside the gene matches: 13. CDR1 and CDR2 from the germline V gene are KGHDR and SFDVKD. As DNA, the CDR3 is TGTGCCACCGGCCAGCGGGGCTATGGTGGAGATACGCAGTATTTT. This codes for CATGQRGYGGDTQYF.

The chain combines TRBV19 with TRBJ1-3; 10 bases agree with TRBD1. This CDR3 comprises 14 residues. V lost 8 bases to trimming and J lost 4 bases; unmatched junction nucleotides: 5. In germline, CDR1 is LNHDA, CDR2 SQIVND (reference sequence). The CDR3 region is CASSDRGIGNTIYF. CDR3 nucleotides: TGTGCCAGTTCGGACAGGGGGATCGGAAACACCATATATTTT.

This clone showed up just once. The gene calls are TRBV9 and TRBJ2-2; D is unresolved. Germline values: CDR1 SGDLS, CDR2 YYNGEE. The CDR3 loop spans 16 amino acids. V shed 0 bases and J shed 3 bases, with 12 bases lying between them. CDR3 loop: CASSVEGQGHTGELFF. In DNA form, the CDR3 reads TGTGCCAGCAGCGTAGAAGGGCAAGGACACACCGGGGAGCTGTTTTTT.

V usage is TRBV6-1 and J usage is TRBJ2-1; the D is unclear. The V gene lost 1 base and the J gene lost 4 bases, with 14 bases spanning the gap. Germline V gene sequence: CDR1 MNHNS, CDR2 SASEGT. The CDR3 extends over 16 amino acids. The CDR3 region is CASSEGFRIKYNEQFF. Here the CDR3 DNA reads TGTGCCAGCAGTGAAGGGTTCCGGATTAAATACAATGAGCAGTTCTTC.

The V call is TRBV14, the J call TRBJ1-2; 7 bases map to TRBD1. In germline, CDR1 is SGHDN, CDR2 FVKESK. V shed 2 bases and J 6 bases; nucleotides not matched to a gene: 6. The CDR3 sequence is 14 residues long. The CDR3 sequence is CASSQYRGSDGYTF. The CDR3, as DNA: TGTGCCAGCAGCCAATACAGGGGAAGCGATGGCTACACCTTC.

The chain is built from TRBV14 and TRBJ2-7; D gene unclear. With 1 base removed from V and 5 bases from J, the gap between germline ends came to 12 bases. The CDR3 runs 14 residues. CDR1 SGHDN and CDR2 FVKESK come from the germline V gene. CDR3 residues: CASSQVRTANEQYF. The CDR3 DNA is TGTGCCAGCAGCCAAGTCCGGACGGCTAACGAGCAGTACTTC.

This clone occurred once. The chain employs TRBV11-2 and TRBJ2-7; D is undetermined. The ends were cut back, 6 bases at V and 3 bases at J, with 12 bases in the middle. The CDR3 has 13 residues. CDR1 is SGHAT and CDR2 is FQNNGV in the germline V gene. CDR3 residues: CASRQLGNYEQYV. CDR3 nucleotide sequence: TGTGCCAGCAGGCAGCTGGGAAACTACGAGCAGTACGTC.

The chain carries TRBV4-2 and TRBJ2-3, with D maybe TRBD2 (6 bases). CDR3 size: 16 residues. CDR1 and CDR2 (germline): LGHNA, YNFKEQ. V gave up 1 base and J gave up 2 bases, with 13 bases separating them. The chain's CDR3 is CASSQGGGAVTDTQYF. Here the CDR3 DNA reads TGTGCCAGCAGCCAAGGCGGCGGGGCGGTCACAGATACGCAGTATTTT.

As regards this clone: This specimen includes other DNA sequences encoding the same CDR3. V is TRBV6-1 and J is TRBJ2-2, with 7 bases fitting TRBD2. Germline loops: CDR1 MNHNS, CDR2 SASEGT. CDR3 length: 13 residues. Unmatched junction bases numbered 1, after V lost 3 bases and J lost 6 bases. CDR3 sequence: CASSEGGAGELFF. CDR3 coding DNA: TGTGCCAGCAGTGAGGGGGGGGCCGGGGAGCTGTTTTTT.

This chain links TRBV18 with TRBJ1-2, with 7 bases matching TRBD1. The CDR3 extends over 15 amino acids. Germline V gives CDR1 KGHSH, CDR2 LQKENI. Trimming took 8 bases from V and 0 from J; bases not matched to a gene: 9. The CDR3 sequence is CASTRQGLANYGYTF. CDR3 sequence (DNA): TGTGCCAGCACTCGACAGGGCTTAGCTAACTATGGCTACACCTTC.

V usage is TRBV13 and J usage is TRBJ1-2; D possibly corresponds to TRBD1 (6 bases). Germline V CDR1 and CDR2: PRHDT, FYEKMQ (reference sequence). V was trimmed by 5 bases and J by 6 bases, leaving 19 bases between them. The length of the CDR3 is 15 residues. CDR3: CASSPTETGPNGYTF. The CDR3 nucleotides are TGTGCCAGCAGCCCCACAGAGACAGGTCCGAATGGCTACACCTTC.

The chain uses TRBV13 and TRBJ1-2; 9 positions match TRBD1. This CDR3 comprises 16 residues. Germline CDR1 PRHDT, CDR2 FYEKMQ (reference sequence). V was clipped by 5 bases and J by 0 bases; unmatched bases: 7. Written as DNA, the CDR3 is TGTGCCAGCAGCAAGGACAGGGGCATAGCTAACTATGGCTACACCTTC. Its translation: CASSKDRGIANYGYTF. The full variable domain, rest sourced from reference TRBV13 and TRBJ1-2, is AAGVIQSPRHLIKEKRETATLKCYPIPRHDTVYWYQQGPGQDPQFLISFYEKMQSDKGSIPDRFSAQQFSDYHSELNMSSLELGDSALYFCASSKDRGIANYGYTFGSGTRLTVV.